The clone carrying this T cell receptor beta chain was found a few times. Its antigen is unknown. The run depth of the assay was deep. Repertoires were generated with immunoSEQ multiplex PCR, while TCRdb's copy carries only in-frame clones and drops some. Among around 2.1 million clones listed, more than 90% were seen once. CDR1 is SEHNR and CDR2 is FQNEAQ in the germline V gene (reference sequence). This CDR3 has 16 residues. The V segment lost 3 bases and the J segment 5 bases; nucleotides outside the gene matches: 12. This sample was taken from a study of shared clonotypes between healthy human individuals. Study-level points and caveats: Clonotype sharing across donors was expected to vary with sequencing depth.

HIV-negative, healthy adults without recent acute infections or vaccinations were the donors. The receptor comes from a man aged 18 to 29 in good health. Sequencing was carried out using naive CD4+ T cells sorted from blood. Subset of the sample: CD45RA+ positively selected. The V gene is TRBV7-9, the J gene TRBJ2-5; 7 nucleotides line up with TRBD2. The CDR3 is CASSLTREWVGETQYF. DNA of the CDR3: TGTGCCAGCAGCTTGACGCGGGAGTGGGTAGGGGAGACCCAGTACTTC.